This TCR beta chain emerged from a study of blood T cell repertoires in COVID-19. Study-level background: In each case, the material was cDNA or gDNA derived from T cells, B-cell-depleted T cells, or PBMCs.

J lost 4 bases, V lost 5 bases, and 0 bases had no gene match. Germline loops: CDR1 SGHRS, CDR2 YFSETQ. The CDR3 contains 11 residues. Authors' data handling: It was from reference gene primer amplification that nucleated cell counts were estimated. Only in-frame clones appear in the TCRdb table, and some are missing; sequencing was by immunoSEQ multiplex PCR. V and J calls and clone size follow that table, whereas D and trimming were derived from the DNA. In the table there are some 250,000 clones, 86% of which are singletons. Sample: peripheral blood. The V and J genes are TRBV5-1 and TRBJ2-7; 7 positions match TRBD1. The TCR sequence derives from a woman aged 30 to 39 who had recovered from COVID-19. CDR3 region: CASRTGYEQYF. The CDR3 coding sequence is TGCGCCAGCAGGACAGGGTACGAGCAGTACTTC.